A single sample gave rise to the 28 T cell receptor beta chains below, sequenced in a study of cytomegalovirus exposure and HLA in healthy donors. The PCR employed 60 Vbeta primers together with 13 Jbeta primers. TCRdb's table, derived via immunoSEQ multiplex PCR, lists solely in-frame clones and lacks some. The sample carries over 65,000 clones, approximately 81% recorded once. Input material: PBMCs. The receptors come from a woman aged 30 to 39 in good health and CMV-seropositive.

V and J are TRBV10-3 and TRBJ1-1; tentatively, D is TRBD1 (5 bases). The germline V gene has CDR1 ENHRY and CDR2 SYGVKD. The ends were cut back, 2 bases at V and 1 base at J, with 14 bases in the middle. The CDR3 has 16 residues. The CDR3 is CAISEGGETGNTEAFF. In DNA, the CDR3 is TGTGCCATCAGTGAGGGTGGAGAAACAGGGAACACTGAAGCTTTCTTT.

This clone was observed a single time. The chain recombines TRBV27 with TRBJ1-5; no clear D. The CDR3 sequence is 14 residues long. Germline CDR1 and CDR2: MNHEY and SMNVEV (reference sequence). V was shortened by 2 bases and J by 3 bases, with 8 bases between the two germline ends. For the CDR3, the DNA is TGTGCCAGCAGTTTAGGGAGGAACAATCAGCCCCAGCATTTT. Its protein is CASSLGRNNQPQHF.

This clone turned up a few times. CDR3 bases: TGTGCCAGCAGCGTAGATCAAGGGAGAGCAACCGGGGAGCTGTTTTTT. Translation: CASSVDQGRATGELFF. V is TRBV9 and J is TRBJ2-2; D is possibly TRBD2 (5 bases). V shed 0 bases and J shed 5 bases, with 14 bases lying between them. The germline V gene has CDR1 SGDLS and CDR2 YYNGEE. The CDR3 has 16 amino acids.

This chain connects TRBV7-2 to TRBJ1-3; 8 bases are a match to TRBD1. Germline assignment: CDR1 SGHTA and CDR2 FQGNSA. The CDR3 spans 15 residues. The J segment lost 3 bases and the V segment lost 1 base, leaving 2 bases of the junction unmatched. The CDR3 is CASSLETGVGNTIYF. CDR3 DNA sequence: TGTGCCAGCAGCTTAGAGACAGGGGTTGGAAACACCATATATTTT. Combining the CDR3 with reference TRBV7-2 and TRBJ1-3 gives the whole variable domain GAGVSQSPSNKVTEKGKDVELRCDPISGHTALYWYRQSLGQGLEFLIYFQGNSAPDKSGLPSDRFSAERTGGSVSTLTIQRTQQEDSAVYLCASSLETGVGNTIYFGEGSWLTVV.

This clone was counted a few times. The chain couples TRBV19 to TRBJ1-1; 8 bases align to TRBD1. Looked up from germline, CDR1 is LNHDA and CDR2 is SQIVND (reference sequence). Losses at the gene ends were 3 bases for V and 5 bases for J; bases not matched to a gene: 8. This CDR3 has 15 residues. The CDR3 DNA reads as TGTGCCAGTAGTATGACAGGGGTGACGGGGACTGAAGCTTTCTTT. Translating gives CASSMTGVTGTEAFF.

This sequence joins TRBV7-2 and TRBJ2-3; 10 nucleotides agree with TRBD2. The CDR3 has 15 amino acids. Germline V CDR1 and CDR2: SGHTA, FQGNSA. J lost 1 base, V lost 5 bases, and 3 bases had no gene match. DNA of the CDR3: TGTGCCAGCAGCACAAGCGGGAGGGGCACAGATACGCAGTATTTT. This sequence encodes CASSTSGRGTDTQYF.

This chain links TRBV9 with TRBJ2-5, with 14 positions matching TRBD2. The CDR3 has 16 residues. The germline V gene encodes CDR1 SGDLS and CDR2 YYNGEE. Trimming took 3 bases from V and 7 from J; bases not matched to a gene: 8. The chain's CDR3 is CASSAGTSGGSWTQYF. The CDR3 DNA reads as TGTGCCAGCAGCGCGGGGACTAGCGGGGGCTCCTGGACCCAGTACTTC.

V usage is TRBV11-3 and J usage is TRBJ2-2; TRBD2 aligns across 10 bases. In germline, CDR1 is SGHNT, CDR2 YENEEA. V lost 1 base to trimming and J lost 3 bases; unmatched junction nucleotides: 5. The CDR3 extends over 17 amino acids. This chain's CDR3 is CASSLALAGVYTGELFF. The CDR3 DNA follows: TGTGCCAGCAGCTTAGCCCTAGCGGGAGTGTACACCGGGGAGCTGTTTTTT.

V and J are TRBV18 and TRBJ2-5; perhaps TRBD2 as D (6 bases). The CDR3 spans 16 residues. The V end lost 0 bases, the J end lost 7 bases, and 18 bases lay between the germline ends. In germline, CDR1 is KGHSH, CDR2 LQKENI. The CDR3 sequence: CASSPPLGERARTQYF. DNA of the CDR3: TGTGCCAGCTCACCACCTTTGGGGGAGCGGGCTCGGACCCAGTACTTC.

This clone turned up a few times. The chain links TRBV10-3 to TRBJ1-4; D is uncertain. Between the trimmed V and J ends, which lost 11 bases and 6 bases, there was a span of 16 bases. CDR3 size: 13 residues. The germline V gene has CDR1 ENHRY and CDR2 SYGVKD. CDR3 protein: CAAGSRPDEKLFF. Here the CDR3 DNA reads TGTGCCGCGGGCTCGCGGCCGGATGAAAAACTGTTTTTT.

This sequence joins TRBV5-1 and TRBJ2-2; TRBD1 matches 8 bases. The CDR3 contains 16 residues. The J segment lost 6 bases and the V segment lost 1 base, leaving 8 bases of the junction unmatched. Germline lookup yields CDR1 SGHRS and CDR2 YFSETQ. The CDR3 is CASSLLTGGSSGELFF. The CDR3 nucleotides read TGCGCCAGCAGCTTGTTAACAGGGGGTAGTTCCGGGGAGCTGTTTTTT.

The chain is built from TRBV5-1 and TRBJ1-2; D possibly corresponds to TRBD1 (6 bases). The CDR3 is 14 amino acids. Germline loops: CDR1 SGHRS, CDR2 YFSETQ. Trimming left V 0 bases short and J 6 bases short, with 12 bases between. The CDR3, as DNA: TGCGCCAGCAGCTTGGCCGCGGGGGCCCATGGCTACACCTTC. Amino acid sequence: CASSLAAGAHGYTF.

The chain is built from TRBV5-6 and TRBJ1-1; 8 bases are shared with TRBD1. The CDR3 consists of 14 residues. V lost 2 bases to trimming and J lost 2 bases; unmatched junction nucleotides: 2. Germline V CDR1 and CDR2: SGHDT, YYEEEE. DNA of the CDR3: TGTGCCAGCAGCTTAACAGGGGGAAACACTGAAGCTTTCTTT. It is translated as CASSLTGGNTEAFF.

This sequence joins TRBV28 and TRBJ1-1, with 8 bases that match TRBD1. This CDR3 contains 15 residues. CDR1 is MDHEN and CDR2 is SYDVKM in the germline V gene. J gave up 1 base and V 8 bases, and 9 bases lay outside the gene matches. CDR3 region: CASVRPGTGNTEAFF. The CDR3 region has the DNA TGTGCCAGCGTACGGCCCGGGACAGGGAACACTGAAGCTTTCTTT.

V gene TRBV4-2 combines with J gene TRBJ1-2; 7 nucleotides agree with TRBD1. Germline V lookup: CDR1 LGHNA, CDR2 YNFKEQ. This CDR3 has 16 amino acids. V shed 4 bases and J 4 bases; nucleotides not matched to a gene: 12. For the CDR3, the DNA is TGTGCCAGCAGCCCAGGGGGAGGCATGGTTGGCTATGGCTACACCTTC. It encodes CASSPGGGMVGYGYTF.

This clone was picked up a small number of times. V is TRBV6-1 and J is TRBJ2-1; perhaps TRBD2 as D (6 bases). This CDR3 comprises 14 residues. The V and J ends lost 4 bases and 4 bases respectively, with 11 bases between them. Germline lookup yields CDR1 MNHNS and CDR2 SASEGT. The CDR3 DNA is TGTGCCAGCAGTGCATCGGGGGAATACAATGAGCAGTTCTTC. Translating gives CASSASGEYNEQFF.

The chain is built from TRBV5-1 and TRBJ1-2; D gene ambiguous. Germline V gene sequence: CDR1 SGHRS, CDR2 YFSETQ. V was shortened by 1 base and J by 3 bases, with 10 bases between the two germline ends. The CDR3 runs to 14 residues. Here the CDR3 DNA reads TGCGCCAGCAGCTTGAGCGGCGGGGACTATGGCTACACCTTC. It is translated as CASSLSGGDYGYTF.

V gene TRBV5-5 combines with J gene TRBJ1-1; D unresolved. The CDR3 has 13 residues. The V end lost 3 bases, the J end lost 1 base, and 7 bases lay between the germline ends. Germline values: CDR1 SGHKS, CDR2 YYEKEE (reference sequence). The CDR3 DNA is TGTGCCAGCAGCTCGGTTCCGAACACTGAAGCTTTCTTT. As protein: CASSSVPNTEAFF.

The chain is built from TRBV7-9 and TRBJ1-5, with TRBD1 as a possible D gene (5 bases). The V end was cut by 4 bases, the J end by 5 bases, with 12 bases between. CDR1 and CDR2 from the germline V gene are SEHNR and FQNEAQ (reference sequence). The CDR3 sequence is 14 residues long. In DNA, the CDR3 is TGTGCCAGCAGCTCCCCAGGAGGGGATCAGCCCCAGCATTTT. The encoded protein is CASSSPGGDQPQHF. Full variable domain (outside the CDR3, taken from reference TRBV7-9 and TRBJ1-5): DTGVSQNPRHKITKRGQNVTFRCDPISEHNRLYWYRQTLGQGPEFLTYFQNEAQLEKSRLLSDRFSAERPKGSFSTLEIQRTEQGDSAMYLCASSSPGGDQPQHFGDGTRLSIL.

This clone was recorded once. The chain recombines TRBV6-5 with TRBJ2-1; 9 bases are a match to TRBD2. The CDR3 sequence is 15 residues long. The V segment lost 0 bases and the J segment 9 bases; nucleotides outside the gene matches: 6. The germline V gene has CDR1 MNHEY and CDR2 SVGAGI. CDR3 amino acids: CASSYSIAGVGEQFF. The CDR3, as DNA: TGTGCCAGCAGTTACTCTATAGCGGGAGTCGGTGAGCAGTTCTTC.

The chain is built from TRBV10-2 and TRBJ2-5; D may be TRBD1 (5 bases). V dropped 6 bases and J dropped 4 bases, with 12 bases sitting between them. This CDR3 is built from 13 residues. Germline V CDR1 and CDR2: WSHSY, SAAADI. CDR3 region: CASRPGQGETQYF. CDR3 coding DNA: TGCGCCAGCAGACCGGGCCAGGGAGAGACCCAGTACTTC.

The rearrangement joins TRBV9 to TRBJ2-2, with TRBD2 identical over 11 bases. The trim removed 2 bases at V and 6 bases at J, leaving 6 bases unmatched. Per germline, CDR1 SGDLS and CDR2 YYNGEE. The CDR3 extends over 16 amino acids. The CDR3 nucleotides are TGTGCCAGCAGCGTCGGGACTAGCGGACCGGCCGGGGAGCTGTTTTTT. It codes for CASSVGTSGPAGELFF.

This chain connects TRBV6-6 to TRBJ2-1, with TRBD2 matching 8 bases. Trimming at V came to 7 bases and at J to 0 bases, leaving 8 bases not matched to a gene. CDR1 is MNHNY and CDR2 is SVGAGI in the germline V gene (reference sequence). This CDR3 region has 16 residues. The CDR3 bases are TGTGCCAGCATTATAGCGGGAACGAGCTCCTACAATGAGCAGTTCTTC. Its translation: CASIIAGTSSYNEQFF.

The chain joins TRBV21-1 to TRBJ2-3; the DNA was not used to check the table's D call, TRBD2. TRBV21-1 corresponds to a pseudogene. The CDR3 totals 16 residues. The CDR3 sequence is CASSKPSGVSTDTQYF. The CDR3 DNA reads as TGTGCCAGCAGCAAACCTAGCGGGGTGTCCACAGATACGCAGTATTTT.

The chain couples TRBV7-9 to TRBJ1-1; 7 bases match TRBD1. With 7 bases clipped from V and 3 bases from J, the junction kept 8 bases outside the gene matches. CDR1 SEHNR and CDR2 FQNEAQ come from the germline V gene (reference sequence). The CDR3 sequence is 14 residues long. The CDR3 spells CASNPDRAYTEAFF. CDR3 nucleotide sequence: TGTGCCAGCAACCCAGACAGGGCCTACACTGAAGCTTTCTTT. Supplemented by reference TRBV7-9 and TRBJ1-1, the full variable domain reads DTGVSQNPRHKITKRGQNVTFRCDPISEHNRLYWYRQTLGQGPEFLTYFQNEAQLEKSRLLSDRFSAERPKGSFSTLEIQRTEQGDSAMYLCASNPDRAYTEAFFGQGTRLTVV.

The sample holds a few counts of this clone. This chain joins TRBV5-6 and TRBJ1-3; D gene unclear. The CDR3 spans 13 residues. Trimming shortened V by 2 bases and J by 1 base, and 4 bases separated the two germline ends. Germline lookup yields CDR1 SGHDT and CDR2 YYEEEE. The CDR3 loop reads CASSFSSGNTIYF. CDR3 bases: TGTGCCAGCAGCTTCTCGTCTGGAAACACCATATATTTT.

The rearrangement joins TRBV7-9 to TRBJ2-7; perhaps TRBD2 as D (5 bases). The CDR3 loop spans 15 amino acids. Trimming left V 5 bases short and J 4 bases short, with 18 bases between. Germline CDR1 and CDR2: SEHNR and FQNEAQ (reference sequence). CDR3 bases: TGTGCCAGCAGCCCTCCGGAGGTACAAAAGTACGAGCAGTACTTC. This encodes CASSPPEVQKYEQYF.

The chain uses TRBV11-2 and TRBJ1-2; 9 nucleotides line up with TRBD1. There are 13 residues in the CDR3. Per the germline V gene, CDR1 is SGHAT and CDR2 is FQNNGV. V lost 5 bases, J lost 8 bases, and 6 bases stayed unmatched. In DNA form, the CDR3 reads TGTGCCAGCAGCACCGGGACAGGGCAAGGCTACACCTTC. This sequence encodes CASSTGTGQGYTF.